One and the same sample provided the 25 T cell receptor beta chains below, sequenced in a study of blood T cell repertoires in COVID-19. Sequenced by immunoSEQ multiplex PCR; TCRdb stores in-frame clones only, minus some. The sample lists about 150,000 clones, roughly 87% occurring once. The sequenced sample was peripheral blood. Receptors originate from a human donor in a cohort sampled during active COVID-19.

J is TRBJ1-2 and V is TRBV5-6; 9 bases fit TRBD1. V lost 5 bases, J lost 4 bases, and 6 bases stayed unmatched. The germline V gene encodes CDR1 SGHDT and CDR2 YYEEEE. The CDR3 extends over 14 amino acids. Here the CDR3 reads CASRDRGSSYGYTF. The CDR3 nucleotides are TGTGCCAGCAGGGACAGGGGATCCAGCTATGGCTACACCTTC.

This chain connects TRBV4-2 to TRBJ2-7; D might be TRBD2 (6 bases). The CDR3 is made up of 14 amino acids. Trimming removed 5 bases from V and 5 bases from J, with 16 bases in between. Germline V gene sequence: CDR1 LGHNA, CDR2 YNFKEQ. The CDR3 region is CASSVAGPRHEQYF. DNA of the CDR3: TGTGCCAGCAGCGTGGCGGGGCCCCGACACGAGCAGTACTTC.

This clone occurred a few times. V and J are TRBV19 and TRBJ2-3; 7 bases map to TRBD1. V was pared by 6 bases and J by 0 bases, with 3 bases of the junction left unmatched. This CDR3 comprises 14 residues. Looked up from germline, CDR1 is LNHDA and CDR2 is SQIVND (reference sequence). The CDR3 loop is CASSTGVSTDTQYF. DNA for the CDR3: TGTGCCAGTAGCACAGGGGTAAGCACAGATACGCAGTATTTT.

The J gene is TRBJ2-3, the V gene TRBV9; TRBD2 aligns across 10 bases. The CDR3 covers 16 residues. The V gene's germline CDR1 is SGDLS and CDR2 YYNGEE. V shed 4 bases, J shed 0 bases, and the junction held 5 bases outside the gene matches. DNA for the CDR3: TGTGCCAGCAGCCTGAGCGGGGGGGCTAGCACAGATACGCAGTATTTT. This gives the protein CASSLSGGASTDTQYF. Supplemented by reference TRBV9 and TRBJ2-3, the full variable domain reads DSGVTQTPKHLITATGQRVTLRCSPRSGDLSVYWYQQSLDQGLQFLIQYYNGEERAKGNILERFSAQQFPDLHSELNLSSLELGDSALYFCASSLSGGASTDTQYFGPGTRLTVL.

The chain uses TRBV18 and TRBJ1-5; no clear D gene. This CDR3 contains 13 residues. Per the germline V gene, CDR1 is KGHSH and CDR2 is LQKENI. Trimming left V 6 bases short and J 11 bases short, with 17 bases between. The CDR3 loop reads CASSPSGIKAQHF. The CDR3 DNA reads TGTGCCAGCTCCCCCTCCGGGATCAAGGCCCAGCATTTT.

The chain joins TRBV7-2 to TRBJ1-4, with 7 bases that match TRBD1. V lost 6 bases and J lost 5; bases outside the gene matches: 3. CDR3 size: 13 residues. Germline CDR1 SGHTA, CDR2 FQGNSA. Here the CDR3 reads CASSRDSNEKLFF. The CDR3 region has the DNA TGTGCCAGCAGTAGGGACAGCAATGAAAAACTGTTTTTT.

This clone was observed a handful of times. The J gene is TRBJ2-7, the V gene TRBV2, with TRBD1 matching over 11 bases. The V gene end was trimmed by 7 bases and the J gene end by 6 bases; junction bases not matched to a gene: 8. CDR3 length: 14 amino acids. Germline loops: CDR1 SNHLY, CDR2 FYNNEI. In DNA form, the CDR3 reads TGTGCCAGCAAACGGACAGGGGGCGAGGGCGAGCAGTACTTC. This sequence encodes CASKRTGGEGEQYF.

The chain has TRBV29-1 and TRBJ2-1, with TRBD1 as a possible D gene (6 bases). The V end lost 3 bases, the J end lost 8 bases, and 14 bases lay between the germline ends. The CDR3 runs to 13 residues. CDR1 and CDR2 from the germline V gene are SQVTM and ANQGSEA. The CDR3 DNA reads as TGCAGCGTTGATGCTACAGGGTTGGATGAGCAGTTCTTC. This codes for CSVDATGLDEQFF.

J is TRBJ2-3 and V is TRBV7-3; the match to TRBD2 covers 14 bases. V lost 3 bases to trimming and J lost 4 bases; unmatched junction nucleotides: 3. This CDR3 region has 16 residues. Germline V gene sequence: CDR1 SGHTA, CDR2 FQGTGA. The CDR3 coding sequence is TGTGCCAGCAGCTTCGGACTAGCGGGGGGTTCAGATACGCAGTATTTT. Its protein is CASSFGLAGGSDTQYF.

A single count supports this clone. The rearrangement joins TRBV13 to TRBJ2-1; 13 positions agree with TRBD2. This CDR3 is built from 15 residues. Per germline, CDR1 PRHDT and CDR2 FYEKMQ (reference sequence). Unmatched junction bases numbered 8, after V lost 6 bases and J lost 9 bases. The DNA for the CDR3 is TGTGCCAGCAGATCCAGACTAGCGGGGGGCCTTGAGCAGTTCTTC. It encodes CASRSRLAGGLEQFF.

The genes are TRBV6-5 and TRBJ2-6, with TRBD1 matching 7 bases. This CDR3 has 15 residues. Germline-derived CDR1 and CDR2 are MNHEY and SVGAGI. Losses at the gene ends were 5 bases for V and 4 bases for J; bases not matched to a gene: 5. The CDR3 loop is CASSKTGVGANVLTF. The CDR3 nucleotides read TGTGCCAGCAGTAAAACAGGGGTGGGGGCCAACGTCCTGACTTTC.

J is TRBJ2-1 and V is TRBV2; 9 bases are shared with TRBD1. Germline CDR1 SNHLY, CDR2 FYNNEI. The V and J ends lost 5 bases and 3 bases, in that order; junction bases with no gene match: 2. The CDR3 loop spans 14 amino acids. This CDR3 is CASSTGQGYNEQFF. CDR3 nucleotide sequence: TGTGCCAGCAGTACGGGACAGGGCTACAATGAGCAGTTCTTC.

CDR3 DNA sequence: TGTGCCAGCAGTCCGGGACAGGGGGCGAAAAACATTCAGTACTTC. Residues: CASSPGQGAKNIQYF. The V gene is TRBV21-1, the J gene TRBJ2-4; the table's TRBD1 call for D was not verified on the DNA. TRBV21-1 is given as a pseudogene. There are 15 residues in the CDR3.

In its sample, this clone was seen a few times. The chain links TRBV12-3 or TRBV12-4 to TRBJ2-5; D not certain. The CDR3 totals 13 residues. Deletions cut 5 bases from V and 5 bases from J, with 12 bases between. Here the CDR3 reads CASSRNRWETQYF. Here the CDR3 DNA reads TGTGCCAGCAGTCGGAACAGATGGGAGACCCAGTACTTC.

The chain carries TRBV4-1 and TRBJ1-2, with a possible D match to TRBD1 (6 bases). The V gene's germline CDR1 is MGHRA and CDR2 YSYEKL. This CDR3 has 15 residues. The V and J ends lost 0 bases and 2 bases respectively, with 10 bases between them. In DNA form, the CDR3 reads TGCGCCAGCAGCCAAGATAACAGGGCCAACTATGGCTACACCTTC. Translation: CASSQDNRANYGYTF.

The chain recombines TRBV27 with TRBJ2-5, with 8 bases lining up with TRBD1. The CDR3 totals 14 residues. J gave up 4 bases and V 7 bases, and 8 bases lay outside the gene matches. Germline V gene lookup returns CDR1 MNHEY and CDR2 SMNVEV (reference sequence). CDR3 nucleotide sequence: TGTGCCAGCACCGACAGGGGAGGAGGAGAGACCCAGTACTTC. It yields the protein CASTDRGGGETQYF.

This clone was counted between two and nine times. The chain is built from TRBV10-1 and TRBJ2-5; TRBD1 aligns across 9 bases. From germline, CDR1 is WNHNN and CDR2 SYGVQD (reference sequence). Losses at the gene ends were 0 bases for V and 5 bases for J; bases not matched to a gene: 4. This CDR3 spans 15 amino acids. The CDR3 loop is CASSESGQGAETQYF. CDR3 DNA sequence: TGCGCCAGCAGTGAGTCGGGACAGGGTGCGGAGACCCAGTACTTC.

This chain uses TRBV5-1 with TRBJ2-2; 10 nucleotides line up with TRBD2. Germline V gene data show CDR1 as SGHRS and CDR2 as YFSETQ. The V and J ends lost 1 base and 5 bases, in that order; junction bases with no gene match: 5. The CDR3 runs 16 residues. The CDR3 DNA reads as TGCGCCAGCAGCTTGCGGCTAGCGGGGGAAACCGGGGAGCTGTTTTTT. Translated, it gives CASSLRLAGETGELFF. The complete variable domain, with remaining parts taken from reference TRBV5-1 and TRBJ2-2, reads KAGVTQTPRYLIKTRGQQVTLSCSPISGHRSVSWYQQTPGQGLQFLFEYFSETQRNKGNFPGRFSGRQFSNSRSEMNVSTLELGDSALYLCASSLRLAGETGELFFGEGSRLTVL.

The chain carries TRBV11-3 and TRBJ2-6; no reliable D call. From germline, CDR1 is SGHNT and CDR2 YENEEA. The CDR3 is 13 residues long. V was shortened by 5 bases and J by 0 bases, with 2 bases between the two germline ends. The CDR3 bases are TGTGCCAGCAGCCACTCTGGGGCCAACGTCCTGACTTTC. Residues: CASSHSGANVLTF. Looking up the rest from reference TRBV11-3 and TRBJ2-6 gives the full variable domain: EAGVVQSPRYKIIEKKQPVAFWCNPISGHNTLYWYLQNLGQGPELLIRYENEEAVDDSQLPKDRFSAERLKGVDSTLKIQPAELGDSAVYLCASSHSGANVLTFGAGSRLTVL.

This clone was detected only a few times. V usage is TRBV7-8 and J usage is TRBJ1-5, with TRBD1 identical over 8 bases. Germline CDR1 is SGHVS and CDR2 is FQNEAQ. The CDR3 is 14 amino acids. V was clipped by 4 bases and J by 5 bases; unmatched bases: 4. The CDR3 DNA reads TGTGCCAGCAGCTCCAACAGGGGGGATCAGCCCCAGCATTTT. This sequence encodes CASSSNRGDQPQHF.

The chain uses TRBV6-5 and TRBJ1-1, with 10 nucleotides matching TRBD1. The CDR3 totals 14 residues. Trimming cost V 2 bases and J 7 bases; bases outside gene matches: 4. CDR1 MNHEY and CDR2 SVGAGI come from the germline V gene. The chain's CDR3 is CASSYLTGGNEAFF. Here the CDR3 DNA reads TGTGCCAGCAGTTACCTGACAGGGGGCAATGAAGCTTTCTTT.

The V and J genes are TRBV10-3 and TRBJ1-5; D is perhaps TRBD1 (6 bases). With 4 bases removed from V and 4 bases from J, the gap between germline ends came to 11 bases. The CDR3 length is 14 residues. Germline lookup yields CDR1 ENHRY and CDR2 SYGVKD. CDR3 sequence (DNA): TGTGCCATCAGTGCACAAACAGGGAATCAGCCCCAGCATTTT. Encoded protein: CAISAQTGNQPQHF.

The chain has TRBV7-3 and TRBJ2-3; 8 bases are a match to TRBD2. V trimming: 8 bases; J trimming: 3 bases; junction bases outside the gene matches: 10. Germline CDR1 SGHTA, CDR2 FQGTGA. There are 15 residues in the CDR3. Written as DNA, the CDR3 is TGTGCCAGCGGTTACGGGGGGGCCACGACAGATACGCAGTATTTT. Protein: CASGYGGATTDTQYF.

This clone appeared a single time. The V gene is TRBV9, the J gene TRBJ2-5; 7 nucleotides line up with TRBD2. The CDR3 is made up of 14 amino acids. J gave up 2 bases and V 2 bases, and 3 bases lay outside the gene matches. Germline CDR1 is SGDLS and CDR2 is YYNGEE. The CDR3 DNA reads as TGTGCCAGCAGCGTCCGGGGGGAACAAGAGACCCAGTACTTC. Translation: CASSVRGEQETQYF. Filled out from reference TRBV9 and TRBJ2-5, the complete variable domain reads DSGVTQTPKHLITATGQRVTLRCSPRSGDLSVYWYQQSLDQGLQFLIQYYNGEERAKGNILERFSAQQFPDLHSELNLSSLELGDSALYFCASSVRGEQETQYFGPGTRLLVL.

The chain employs TRBV4-1 and TRBJ2-3, with 8 nucleotides matching TRBD2. The CDR3 has 16 residues. V lost 3 bases and J lost 3; bases outside the gene matches: 8. Germline V gives CDR1 MGHRA, CDR2 YSYEKL. The CDR3 is CASSHYGGAETDTQYF. In DNA form, the CDR3 reads TGCGCCAGCAGCCACTACGGGGGGGCCGAGACAGATACGCAGTATTTT.